Listed below are T cell receptor beta chains from one sample, sequenced in a study of shared clonotypes between healthy human individuals. Here immunoSEQ multiplex PCR was the method, and the copy in TCRdb shows in-frame clones only, minus some. The data show about 2.4 million clones, with approximately 93% seen just once and 0.36% held by the top ten. The sample consisted of naive CD4+ T cells from PBMCs. These receptors were taken from a man between 18 and 35 years old in good health. Some clones in this sample may be carry-over from other donors' samples. Each CDR3 is given with its conserved first and last residue. Fields, in order: clone size, D gene, V gene, J gene, CDR3 protein, CDR3 DNA. A D gene is named only where the DNA matches it firmly. Size is stated for part of the rows, as once, few or many counts, or as a class when the clone is expanded.

.	.	TRBV28	TRBJ1-1	CASNPQGWPSEAFF	TGTGCCAGCAACCCACAGGGATGGCCCTCTGAAGCTTTCTTT
.	.	TRBV6-1	TRBJ2-1	CASSGFREQFF	TGTGCCAGCAGTGGGTTTCGTGAGCAGTTCTTC
.	TRBD1	TRBV11-1	TRBJ1-5	CASSSGQGENQPQHF	TGTGCCAGCAGTTCGGGACAGGGGGAAAATCAGCCCCAGCATTTT
.	.	TRBV18	TRBJ2-3	CASSPLRDTQYF	TGTGCCAGCTCACCACTTCGTGATACGCAGTATTTT
once	.	TRBV9	TRBJ2-7	CASSLGTRDYEQYF	TGTGCCAGCAGCTTAGGGACCAGAGACTACGAGCAGTACTTC
.	.	TRBV9	TRBJ2-3	CASSVVGTDTQYF	TGTGCCAGCAGCGTAGTTGGCACAGATACGCAGTATTTT
.	TRBD2	TRBV6-5	TRBJ2-5	CASRGAGSETQYF	TGTGCCAGCAGGGGAGCGGGATCAGAGACCCAGTACTTC
.	TRBD2	TRBV11-2	TRBJ2-7	CASSPPSALAGREQYF	TGTGCCAGCAGCCCCCCCTCTGCACTAGCGGGGCGCGAGCAGTACTTC
.	.	TRBV5-1	TRBJ2-7	CASSPRDLGYEQYF	TGCGCCAGCAGCCCGCGGGACCTCGGCTACGAGCAGTACTTC
.	.	TRBV2	TRBJ2-5	CASSGTRQETQYF	TGTGCCAGCAGTGGGACGAGACAAGAGACCCAGTACTTC
.	.	TRBV27	TRBJ2-2	CASTTITRGTGELFF	TGTGCCAGCACCACGATTACCCGGGGGACCGGGGAGCTGTTTTTT
.	TRBD1	TRBV7-2	TRBJ1-5	CASSIGQGFKQPQHF	TGTGCCAGCAGTATAGGACAGGGTTTTAAGCAGCCCCAGCATTTT
.	.	TRBV4-3	TRBJ2-7	CASSQDSAVTYEQYF	TGCGCCAGCAGCCAAGATTCAGCAGTAACCTACGAGCAGTACTTC
.	.	TRBV6-5	TRBJ1-2	CASSYSGQGVNYGYTF	TGTGCCAGCAGTTACTCTGGGCAGGGTGTTAACTATGGCTACACCTTC
once	TRBD1	TRBV28	TRBJ1-2	CASSLTGGGSYGYTF	TGTGCCAGCAGTCTCACAGGGGGCGGCTCCTATGGCTACACCTTC
.	.	TRBV4-1	TRBJ2-2	CASSQGGANTGELFF	TGCGCCAGCAGCCAAGGGGGTGCGAACACCGGGGAGCTGTTTTTT
.	.	TRBV28	TRBJ1-3	CASSLSWGPGNTIYF	TGTGCCAGCAGTTTATCCTGGGGGCCAGGAAACACCATATATTTT
.	.	TRBV5-4	TRBJ2-1	CASSISGNPNNEQFF	TGTGCCAGCAGCATAAGCGGTAACCCAAACAATGAGCAGTTCTTC